Listed below are T cell receptor beta chains from one sample, sequenced in a study of CD4 T cells in relation to SARS-CoV-2 and coronaviruses. Their recognized antigens are unknown. Sequenced by immunoSEQ multiplex PCR; TCRdb stores in-frame clones only, minus some. There are approximately 26,000 clones in the sample; over 60% occur only once, and 20% to 25% lies in the top ten. Sequences were obtained from CD4+ T cells from PBMCs, cultured in vitro. These receptors came from a human donor in good health. Both conserved end residues are part of each CDR3. A D gene is named only where the DNA matches it firmly. Where a row states a size, it is once, few, many or the class of an expanded clone; other rows omit it.

v_gene	d_gene	abundance	j_gene	CDR3nt	CDR3aa
TRBV30	.	.	TRBJ1-2	TGTGCCTGGAGACTACAGGGTTTGAACTATGGCTACACCTTC	CAWRLQGLNYGYTF
TRBV30	.	.	TRBJ1-5	TGTGCCTGGGTACCGAAGGGTGGCAATCAGCCCCAGCATTTT	CAWVPKGGNQPQHF
TRBV6-5	.	medium-sized	TRBJ1-1	TGTGCCAGCAGTTACTCAAGTGAAGCTTTCTTT	CASSYSSEAFF
TRBV5-4	.	.	TRBJ1-6	TGTGCCAGCAGCTTCATTGATTCACCCCTCCACTTT	CASSFIDSPLHF
TRBV7-9	TRBD2	.	TRBJ2-2	TGTGCCAGCAGACACCTAGCGGCCGCGAACACCGGGGAGCTGTTTTTT	CASRHLAAANTGELFF
TRBV5-1	.	once	TRBJ2-5	TGCGCCAGCACCCGGGTAGGACAAGAGACCCAGTACTTC	CASTRVGQETQYF
TRBV7-9	TRBD2	.	TRBJ2-5	TGTGCCAGCAGCTCAAGGACTAGCGGGAAAGGTGCGGAGACCCAGTACTTC	CASSSRTSGKGAETQYF
TRBV12-5	TRBD1	once	TRBJ2-1	TGTGCTACCCGACAGGGGTCGGGCTCCTACAATGAGCAGTTCTTC	CATRQGSGSYNEQFF
TRBV9	TRBD2	.	TRBJ2-1	TGTGCCAGCAGCGTTACTGGGACTAGCGGGAGGGCCTACAATGAGCAGTTCTTC	CASSVTGTSGRAYNEQFF
TRBV7-2	.	.	TRBJ1-6	TGTGCCAGCAGCTTAGGATATCCTAGGAATTCACCCCTCCACTTT	CASSLGYPRNSPLHF
TRBV7-9	TRBD1	.	TRBJ1-2	TGTGCCAGCAGCCCCCCGGGACAGGGGGGGGGCTACACCTTC	CASSPPGQGGGYTF
TRBV7-9	.	.	TRBJ1-1	TGTGCCAGCAGCTTAGTGGGGGGGTTCAACACTGAAGCTTTCTTT	CASSLVGGFNTEAFF
TRBV27	TRBD1	few	TRBJ1-6	TGTGCCAGCAGTTCTACAGGGGTGTGGAATTCACCCCTCCACTTT	CASSSTGVWNSPLHF
TRBV7-2	TRBD1	few	TRBJ1-1	TGTGCCAGCAGCCCACAGGGGGGTACTGAAGCTTTCTTT	CASSPQGGTEAFF
TRBV28	TRBD1	.	TRBJ1-4	TGTGCCAGCAGTACGGCCGGGACAGGGAGTGAAAAACTGTTTTTT	CASSTAGTGSEKLFF
TRBV19	TRBD2	.	TRBJ2-1	TGTGCCAGTAGTCTAACTAGCGGGAGGATCACCTACAATGAGCAGTTCTTC	CASSLTSGRITYNEQFF
TRBV7-9	.	once	TRBJ1-1	TGTGCCAGCAGCTCCGGGGGGAATGAAGCTTTCTTT	CASSSGGNEAFF
TRBV9	.	.	TRBJ2-3	TGTGCCAGCAGCGTAGAGTTTAGCCGGGATACGCAGTATTTT	CASSVEFSRDTQYF
TRBV18	.	.	TRBJ2-3	TGTGCCAGCTCACCGCTAGGGGCCGATACGCAGTATTTT	CASSPLGADTQYF
TRBV7-2	.	.	TRBJ1-3	TGTGCCAGCAGCTTACGGGGCGCGTCGGGAAACACCATATATTTT	CASSLRGASGNTIYF
TRBV21-1	.	.	TRBJ1-1	TGTGCCAGCCGAGCCATCACTGAAGCTTTCTTT	CASRAITEAFF
TRBV11-2	.	.	TRBJ1-1	TGTGCCAGCAGCTTAGTTGCAGGGAACACTGAAGCTTTCTTT	CASSLVAGNTEAFF
TRBV4-2	TRBD1	.	TRBJ1-1	TGTGCCAGCAGCCAAGTTGACAGGGAGGCTGAAGCTTTCTTT	CASSQVDREAEAFF
TRBV9	.	few	TRBJ2-5	TGTGCCAGCAGCGTAGCCCAGGGAAGAGAGACCCAGTACTTC	CASSVAQGRETQYF
TRBV5-1	TRBD2	.	TRBJ2-2	TGCGCCAGCAGCTTGGAACTAGCGGGGGGAGGCACCGGGGAGCTGTTTTTT	CASSLELAGGGTGELFF
TRBV6-5	.	.	TRBJ2-3	TGTGCCAGCAGGGACCAGGGACTTGTGAGGGATACGCAGTATTTT	CASRDQGLVRDTQYF
TRBV4-3	TRBD1	few	TRBJ1-6	TGCGCCAGCAGCCGGACAGGGGCGAGTAATTCACCCCTCCACTTT	CASSRTGASNSPLHF
TRBV5-4	.	few	TRBJ1-2	TGTGCCAGCAGCTTGCAGGGGCTGAGCTATGGCTACACCTTC	CASSLQGLSYGYTF
TRBV5-5	.	few	TRBJ2-7	TGTGCCAGCAGCTCCGGGTACGAGCAGTACTTC	CASSSGYEQYF
TRBV11-2	.	.	TRBJ2-1	TGTGCCAGCAGGAACTGGGGAAATAATACCTACAATGAGCAGTTCTTC	CASRNWGNNTYNEQFF
TRBV9	TRBD1	.	TRBJ1-4	TGTGCCAGCAGCGACGGACAGGGGGCGATCGAAAAACTGTTTTTT	CASSDGQGAIEKLFF
TRBV3-1/TRBV3-2	.	.	TRBJ2-3	TGTGCCAGCAGCCAAGATATCGGAGGAGATACGCAGTATTTT	CASSQDIGGDTQYF
TRBV19	TRBD1	.	TRBJ2-3	TGTGCCAGTAGTCCCGGGACAGGGGAGGGAGATACGCAGTATTTT	CASSPGTGEGDTQYF
TRBV9	.	few	TRBJ2-2	TGTGCCAGCAGGGACAGCTACAACACCGGGGAGCTGTTTTTT	CASRDSYNTGELFF
TRBV7-2	.	.	TRBJ1-1	TGTGCCAGCAGCTTATATCTAGTCACTGAAGCTTTCTTT	CASSLYLVTEAFF
TRBV9	.	.	TRBJ1-2	TGTGCCAGCAGCGTCATGGAGGGTTATGGCTACACCTTC	CASSVMEGYGYTF
TRBV7-9	TRBD2	.	TRBJ2-3	TGTGCCAGCAGCTTAGTTGCGGGAGCAGGGGATACGCAGTATTTT	CASSLVAGAGDTQYF
TRBV7-9	.	.	TRBJ1-1	TGTGCCAGCAGCTTAGAGAGGGTGGACACTGAAGCTTTCTTT	CASSLERVDTEAFF
TRBV19	.	.	TRBJ1-5	TGTGCCAGTTCCGGGACAAACTCCTGGCCCCAGCATTTT	CASSGTNSWPQHF
TRBV7-7	TRBD2	.	TRBJ2-1	TGTGCCAGCAGCCCACTAGCGGGGGGGCCTAATGAGCAGTTCTTC	CASSPLAGGPNEQFF
TRBV4-1	TRBD2	.	TRBJ2-5	TGCGCCAGCAGCCAAGCACTAGCGAAACGAGAGACCCAGTACTTC	CASSQALAKRETQYF
TRBV2	TRBD2	.	TRBJ2-3	TGTGCCAGCAGTGAGGATAGCGGGACAGATACGCAGTATTTT	CASSEDSGTDTQYF
TRBV12-5	TRBD2	.	TRBJ2-7	TGTGCTAGTGGCATAGCGGGAGGCCTTACCTACGAGCAGTACTTC	CASGIAGGLTYEQYF
TRBV11-2	.	.	TRBJ2-3	TGTGCCAGCAGCTTTGTGGGGGGGCCAGCAGATACGCAGTATTTT	CASSFVGGPADTQYF
TRBV11-2	.	medium-sized	TRBJ2-1	TGTGCCAGCAGCTTTTCCGGGACCTACAATGAGCAGTTCTTC	CASSFSGTYNEQFF
TRBV5-1	.	.	TRBJ2-1	TGCGCCAGCAGCTTGGTCAGTGACTCCTACAATGAGCAGTTCTTC	CASSLVSDSYNEQFF
TRBV6-1	.	.	TRBJ2-5	TGTGCCAGCAGTGAATTGGAGACCCAGTACTTC	CASSELETQYF
TRBV6-5	.	few	TRBJ1-2	TGTGCCAGCAAGGTGAACCAGGGAACTAACTATGGCTACACCTTC	CASKVNQGTNYGYTF
TRBV7-9	.	.	TRBJ2-2	TGTGCCAGCAGCCCCTTCAGCCCACGTGTCAACACCGGGGAGCTGTTTTTT	CASSPFSPRVNTGELFF
TRBV23-1	TRBD1	.	TRBJ1-2	TGCGCCAGCAGTCAATCTTCCCCTAAAGGGGGCATGAACTATGGCTACACCTTC	CASSQSSPKGGMNYGYTF
TRBV9	TRBD2	.	TRBJ2-1	TGTGCCAGCAGCGTATCGGGAGGTGATTACAATGAGCAGTTCTTC	CASSVSGGDYNEQFF
TRBV5-1	.	.	TRBJ2-1	TGCGCCAGCAGCGGGGAGCGACCCTACAATGAGCAGTTCTTC	CASSGERPYNEQFF